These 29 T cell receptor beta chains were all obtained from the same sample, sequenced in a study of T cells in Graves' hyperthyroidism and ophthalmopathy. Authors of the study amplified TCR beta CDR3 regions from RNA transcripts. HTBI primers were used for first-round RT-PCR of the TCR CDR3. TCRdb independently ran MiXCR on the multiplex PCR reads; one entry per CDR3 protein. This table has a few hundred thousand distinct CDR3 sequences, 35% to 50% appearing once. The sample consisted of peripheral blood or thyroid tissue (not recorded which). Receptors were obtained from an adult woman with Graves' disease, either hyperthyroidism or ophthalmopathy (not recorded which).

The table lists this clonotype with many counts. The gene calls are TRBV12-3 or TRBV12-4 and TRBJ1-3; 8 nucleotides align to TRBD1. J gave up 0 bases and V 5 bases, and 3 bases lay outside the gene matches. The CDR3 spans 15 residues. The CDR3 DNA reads TGTGCCAGCAGTCCCGACAGGGGCTCTGGAAACACCATATATTTT. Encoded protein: CASSPDRGSGNTIYF.

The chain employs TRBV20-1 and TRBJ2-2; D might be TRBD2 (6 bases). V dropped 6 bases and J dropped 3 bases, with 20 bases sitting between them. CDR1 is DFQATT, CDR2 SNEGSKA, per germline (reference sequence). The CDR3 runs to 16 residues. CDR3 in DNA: TGCAGTGCGCCAGACCCGGCTAGCGAGCACACCGGGGAGCTGTTTTTT. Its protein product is CSAPDPASEHTGELFF.

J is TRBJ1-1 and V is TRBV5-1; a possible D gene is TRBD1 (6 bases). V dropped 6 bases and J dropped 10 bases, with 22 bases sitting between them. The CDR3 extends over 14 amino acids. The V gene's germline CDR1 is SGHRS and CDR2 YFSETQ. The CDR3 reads CASINDPDSGGAFF. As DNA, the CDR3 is TGCGCCAGCATCAATGATCCGGACAGCGGCGGAGCTTTCTTT.

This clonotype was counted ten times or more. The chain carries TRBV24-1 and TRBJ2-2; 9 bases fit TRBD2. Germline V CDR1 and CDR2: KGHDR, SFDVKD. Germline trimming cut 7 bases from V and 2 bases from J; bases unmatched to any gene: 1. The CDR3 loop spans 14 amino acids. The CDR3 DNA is TGTGCCACCAGGACTAGCGGAAACACCGGGGAGCTGTTTTTT. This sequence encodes CATRTSGNTGELFF.

DNA of the CDR3: TGTGCCAGCAGCTTAGGGGGACAGGGTTCAGGCGGCTACACCTTC. This codes for CASSLGGQGSGGYTF. The chain is built from TRBV7-2 and TRBJ1-2, with 9 bases matching TRBD1. This CDR3 spans 15 amino acids. In germline, CDR1 is SGHTA, CDR2 FQGNSA. Trimming cost V 1 base and J 8 bases; bases outside gene matches: 8.

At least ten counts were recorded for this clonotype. The CDR3 is CASSRTSGSYEQYF. The CDR3, as DNA: TGTGCCAGCAGCCGGACTAGCGGAAGCTACGAGCAGTACTTC. The genes are TRBV12-3 or TRBV12-4 and TRBJ2-7; TRBD2 agrees at 10 bases. The V gene end was trimmed by 6 bases and the J gene end by 3 bases; junction bases not matched to a gene: 5. CDR3 length: 14 amino acids.

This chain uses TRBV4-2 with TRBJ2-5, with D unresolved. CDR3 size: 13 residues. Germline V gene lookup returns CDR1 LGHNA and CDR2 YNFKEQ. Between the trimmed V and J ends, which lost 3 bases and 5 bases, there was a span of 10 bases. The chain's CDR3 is CASSQDHWETQYF. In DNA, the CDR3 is TGTGCCAGCAGCCAGGACCACTGGGAGACCCAGTACTTC.

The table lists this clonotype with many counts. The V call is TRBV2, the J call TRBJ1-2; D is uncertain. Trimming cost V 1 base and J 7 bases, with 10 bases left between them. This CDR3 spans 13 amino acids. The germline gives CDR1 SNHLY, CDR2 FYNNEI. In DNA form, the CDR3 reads TGTGCCAGCAGTGAAGAAGCCAGCTCTGGCTACACCTTC. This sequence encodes CASSEEASSGYTF.

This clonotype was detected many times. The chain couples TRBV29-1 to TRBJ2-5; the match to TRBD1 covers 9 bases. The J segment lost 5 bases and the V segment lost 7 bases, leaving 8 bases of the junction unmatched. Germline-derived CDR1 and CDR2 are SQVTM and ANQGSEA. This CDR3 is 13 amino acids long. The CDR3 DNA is TGCAGCGCACTACAGGGGGCTGGGGAGACCCAGTACTTC. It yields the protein CSALQGAGETQYF.

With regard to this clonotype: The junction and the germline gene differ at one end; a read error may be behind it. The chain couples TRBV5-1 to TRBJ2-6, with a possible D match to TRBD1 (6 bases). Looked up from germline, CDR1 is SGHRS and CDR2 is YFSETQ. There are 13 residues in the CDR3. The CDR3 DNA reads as TGCGCCAGCAGCCCAGGTTCCGGGGACACTGAAGCTTTC. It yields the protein CASSPGSGDTEAF.

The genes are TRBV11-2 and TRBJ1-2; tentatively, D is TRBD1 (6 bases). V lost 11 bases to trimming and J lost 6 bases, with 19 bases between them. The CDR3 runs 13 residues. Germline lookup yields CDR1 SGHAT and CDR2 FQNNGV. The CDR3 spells CAGRGAGRDGYTF. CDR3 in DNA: TGTGCCGGAAGGGGGGCTGGGCGCGATGGCTACACCTTC.

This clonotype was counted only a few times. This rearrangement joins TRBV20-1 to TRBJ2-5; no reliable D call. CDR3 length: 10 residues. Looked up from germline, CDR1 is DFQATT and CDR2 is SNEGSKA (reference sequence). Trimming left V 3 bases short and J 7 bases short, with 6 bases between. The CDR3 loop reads CSASRATQYF. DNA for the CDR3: TGCAGTGCTAGCCGTGCGACCCAGTACTTC.

This CDR3 is CASSPQRETGEQYF. The CDR3 DNA follows: TGTGCCAGCAGCCCCCAAAGGGAGACGGGTGAGCAGTACTTC. This rearrangement joins TRBV7-2 to TRBJ2-7, with D possibly matching TRBD2 (5 bases). The V gene lost 5 bases and the J gene lost 7 bases, with 18 bases spanning the gap. Per the germline V gene, CDR1 is SGHTA and CDR2 is FQGNSA. The CDR3 sequence is 14 residues long. Full variable domain (outside the CDR3, taken from reference TRBV7-2 and TRBJ2-7): GAGVSQSPSNKVTEKGKDVELRCDPISGHTALYWYRQSLGQGLEFLIYFQGNSAPDKSGLPSDRFSAERTGGSVSTLTIQRTQQEDSAVYLCASSPQRETGEQYFGPGTRLTVT.

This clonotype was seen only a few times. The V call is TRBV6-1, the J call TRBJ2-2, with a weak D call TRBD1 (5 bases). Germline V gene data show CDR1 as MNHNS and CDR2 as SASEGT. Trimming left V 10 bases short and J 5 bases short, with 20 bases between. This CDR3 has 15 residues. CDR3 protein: CATTKGGATTGELFF. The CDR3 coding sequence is TGTGCCACCACGAAGGGTGGGGCCACGACCGGGGAGCTGTTTTTT.

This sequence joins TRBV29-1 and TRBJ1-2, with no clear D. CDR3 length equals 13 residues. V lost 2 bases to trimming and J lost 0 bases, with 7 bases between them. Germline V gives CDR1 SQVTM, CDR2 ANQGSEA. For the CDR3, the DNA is TGCAGCGTTGAATTCAGAACTAACTATGGCTACACCTTC. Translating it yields CSVEFRTNYGYTF.

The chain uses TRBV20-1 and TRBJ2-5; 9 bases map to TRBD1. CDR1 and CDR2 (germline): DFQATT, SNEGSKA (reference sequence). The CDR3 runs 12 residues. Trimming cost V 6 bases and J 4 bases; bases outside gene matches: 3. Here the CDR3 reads CSAWDRVETQYF. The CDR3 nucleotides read TGCAGTGCCTGGGACAGGGTAGAGACCCAGTACTTC.

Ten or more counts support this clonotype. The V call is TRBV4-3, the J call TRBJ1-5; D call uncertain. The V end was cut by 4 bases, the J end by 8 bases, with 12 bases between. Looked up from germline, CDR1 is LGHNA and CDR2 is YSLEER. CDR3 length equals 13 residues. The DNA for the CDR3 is TGCGCCAGCAGCCCCATCCGGGGAGAGCCCCAGCATTTT. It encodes CASSPIRGEPQHF.

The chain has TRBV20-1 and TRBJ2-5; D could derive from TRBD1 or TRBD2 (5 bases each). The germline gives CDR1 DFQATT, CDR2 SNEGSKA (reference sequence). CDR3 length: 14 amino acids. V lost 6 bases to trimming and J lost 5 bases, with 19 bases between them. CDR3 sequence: CSATGTSARETQYF. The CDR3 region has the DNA TGCAGTGCCACCGGGACGTCGGCCAGGGAGACCCAGTACTTC.

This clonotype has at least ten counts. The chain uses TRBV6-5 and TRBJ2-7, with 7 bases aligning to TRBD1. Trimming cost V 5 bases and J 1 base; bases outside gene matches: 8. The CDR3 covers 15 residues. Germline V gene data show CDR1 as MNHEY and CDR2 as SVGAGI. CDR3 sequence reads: CASSKDRMPSYEQYF. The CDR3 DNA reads TGTGCCAGCAGTAAGGACAGGATGCCTTCCTACGAGCAGTACTTC.

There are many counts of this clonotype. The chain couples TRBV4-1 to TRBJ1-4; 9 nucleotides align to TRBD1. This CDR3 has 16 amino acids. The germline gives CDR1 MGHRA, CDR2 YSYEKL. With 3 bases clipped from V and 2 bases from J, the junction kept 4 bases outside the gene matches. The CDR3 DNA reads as TGCGCCAGCAGCCAGGGGACAGGGTCTACTAATGAAAAACTGTTTTTT. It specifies CASSQGTGSTNEKLFF.

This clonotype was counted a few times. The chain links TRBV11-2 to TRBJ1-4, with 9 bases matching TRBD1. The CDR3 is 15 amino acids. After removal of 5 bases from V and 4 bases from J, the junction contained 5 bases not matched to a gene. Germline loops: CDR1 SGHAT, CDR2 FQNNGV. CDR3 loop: CASSPGQGFNEKLFF. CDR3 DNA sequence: TGTGCCAGCAGCCCCGGACAGGGGTTTAATGAAAAACTGTTTTTT. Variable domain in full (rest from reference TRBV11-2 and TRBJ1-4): EAGVAQSPRYKIIEKRQSVAFWCNPISGHATLYWYQQILGQGPKLLIQFQNNGVVDDSQLPKDRFSAERLKGVDSTLKIQPAKLEDSAVYLCASSPGQGFNEKLFFGSGTQLSVL.

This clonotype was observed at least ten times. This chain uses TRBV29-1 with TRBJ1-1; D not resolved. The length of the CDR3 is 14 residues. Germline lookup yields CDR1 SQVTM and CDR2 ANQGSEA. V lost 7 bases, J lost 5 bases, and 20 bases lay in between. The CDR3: CSADPKGLLTEAFF. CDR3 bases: TGCAGCGCTGACCCTAAGGGCCTACTTACTGAAGCTTTCTTT. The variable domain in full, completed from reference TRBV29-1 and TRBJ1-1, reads SAVISQKPSRDICQRGTSLTIQCQVDSQVTMMFWYRQQPGQSLTLIATANQGSEATYESGFVIDKFPISRPNLTFSTLTVSNMSPEDSSIYLCSADPKGLLTEAFFGQGTRLTVV.

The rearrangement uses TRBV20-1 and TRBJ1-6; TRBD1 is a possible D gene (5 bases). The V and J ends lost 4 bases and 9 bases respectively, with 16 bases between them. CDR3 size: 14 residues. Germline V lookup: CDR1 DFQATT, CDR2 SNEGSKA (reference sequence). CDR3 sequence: CSATKGQIVSPLHF. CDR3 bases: TGCAGTGCTACCAAGGGGCAAATAGTTTCACCCCTCCACTTT.

The CDR3 nucleotides are TGTGCCAAATATAGCGGCAGCCAAGAGACCCAGTACTTC. Encoded protein: CAKYSGSQETQYF. This chain links TRBV9 with TRBJ2-5, with a possible D match to TRBD2 (6 bases). There are 13 residues in the CDR3. Germline assignment: CDR1 SGDLS and CDR2 YYNGEE. Trimming pared 9 bases from V and 1 base from J, leaving 13 bases between.

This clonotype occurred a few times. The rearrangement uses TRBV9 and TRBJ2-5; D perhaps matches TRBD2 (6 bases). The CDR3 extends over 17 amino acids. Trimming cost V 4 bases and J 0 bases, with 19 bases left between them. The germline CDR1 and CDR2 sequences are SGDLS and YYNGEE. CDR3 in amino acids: CASSSLSGGLNQETQYF. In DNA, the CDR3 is TGTGCCAGCAGCTCCCTCTCCGGAGGGTTAAACCAAGAGACCCAGTACTTC. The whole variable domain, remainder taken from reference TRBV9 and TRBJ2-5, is DSGVTQTPKHLITATGQRVTLRCSPRSGDLSVYWYQQSLDQGLQFLIQYYNGEERAKGNILERFSAQQFPDLHSELNLSSLELGDSALYFCASSSLSGGLNQETQYFGPGTRLLVL.

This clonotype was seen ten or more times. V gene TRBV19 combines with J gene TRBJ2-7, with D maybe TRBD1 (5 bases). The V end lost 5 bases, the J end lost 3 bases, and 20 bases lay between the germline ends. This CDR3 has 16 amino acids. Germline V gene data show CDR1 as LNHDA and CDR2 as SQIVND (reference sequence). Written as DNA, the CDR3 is TGTGCCAGTAGTCCCGCCGGTAAGGGGCCTCTCTACGAGCAGTACTTC. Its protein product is CASSPAGKGPLYEQYF.

In DNA, the CDR3 is TGCAGTGCTAGGAGTCTGCGGTCACCCCTCCACTTT. Translated: CSARSLRSPLHF. The chain is built from TRBV20-1 and TRBJ1-6; D gene uncertain. Germline lookup yields CDR1 DFQATT and CDR2 SNEGSKA (reference sequence). Trimming stripped 3 bases from V and 10 bases from J, with 10 bases between. The CDR3 is 12 residues long.

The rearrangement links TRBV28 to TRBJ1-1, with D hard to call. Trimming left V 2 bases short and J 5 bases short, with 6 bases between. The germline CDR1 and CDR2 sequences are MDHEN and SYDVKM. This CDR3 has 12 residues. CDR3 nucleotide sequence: TGTGCCAGCAGTTTACGAGATACTGAAGCTTTCTTT. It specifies CASSLRDTEAFF. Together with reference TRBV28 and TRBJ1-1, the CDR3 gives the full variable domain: DVKVTQSSRYLVKRTGEKVFLECVQDMDHENMFWYRQDPGLGLRLIYFSYDVKMKEKGDIPEGYSVSREKKERFSLILESASTNQTSMYLCASSLRDTEAFFGQGTRLTVV.

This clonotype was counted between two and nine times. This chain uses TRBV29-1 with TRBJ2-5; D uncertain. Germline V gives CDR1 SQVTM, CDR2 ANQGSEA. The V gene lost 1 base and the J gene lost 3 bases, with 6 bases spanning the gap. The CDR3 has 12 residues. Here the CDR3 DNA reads TGCAGCGTTGAAGGGAGCGAAGAGACCCAGTACTTC. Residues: CSVEGSEETQYF.